This T cell receptor beta chain was identified during a study of blood T cell repertoires in COVID-19. Study at large: Donors in the United States, Italy and Spain gave samples during acute or convalescent COVID-19.

Trimming stripped 4 bases from V and 9 bases from J, with 13 bases between. The CDR3 is made up of 13 amino acids. Sequencing was performed with immunoSEQ multiplex PCR; in TCRdb, only in-frame clones are kept and a portion is missing. This sample has fewer than 400,000 clones, with over 80% found just once. Researchers sorted participants into cohorts using their self-reported clinical history. Cohort 3 recovered donors had two negative PCRs, clearance, or symptom resolution. The rearrangement joins TRBV12-3 or TRBV12-4 to TRBJ1-5, with D unclear. Sequencing used PBMCs or T cells enriched from blood (not recorded which). The TCR originated in a woman aged 18-29 years who had recovered from COVID-19. CDR3 sequence reads: CASSWSRGRPQHF. The CDR3 DNA sequence: TGTGCCAGCAGTTGGTCCCGAGGTCGGCCCCAGCATTTT.